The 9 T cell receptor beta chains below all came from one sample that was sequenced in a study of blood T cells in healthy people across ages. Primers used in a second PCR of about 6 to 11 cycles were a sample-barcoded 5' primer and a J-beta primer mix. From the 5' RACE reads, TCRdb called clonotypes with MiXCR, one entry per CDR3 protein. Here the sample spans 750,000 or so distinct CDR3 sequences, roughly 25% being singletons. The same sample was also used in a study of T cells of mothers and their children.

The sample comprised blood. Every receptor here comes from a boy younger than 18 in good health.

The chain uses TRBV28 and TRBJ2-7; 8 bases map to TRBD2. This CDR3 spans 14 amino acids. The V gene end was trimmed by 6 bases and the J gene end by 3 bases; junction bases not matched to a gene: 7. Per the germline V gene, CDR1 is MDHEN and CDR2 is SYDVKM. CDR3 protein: CASSTGTRLYEQYF. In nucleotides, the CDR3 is TGTGCCAGCAGCACCGGGACTAGACTCTACGAGCAGTACTTC.

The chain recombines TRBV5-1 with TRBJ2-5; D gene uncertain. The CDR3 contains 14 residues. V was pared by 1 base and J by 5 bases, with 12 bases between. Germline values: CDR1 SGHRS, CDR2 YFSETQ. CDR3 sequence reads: CASSLSGYYETQYF. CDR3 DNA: TGCGCCAGCAGCTTGTCCGGGTATTACGAGACCCAGTACTTC.

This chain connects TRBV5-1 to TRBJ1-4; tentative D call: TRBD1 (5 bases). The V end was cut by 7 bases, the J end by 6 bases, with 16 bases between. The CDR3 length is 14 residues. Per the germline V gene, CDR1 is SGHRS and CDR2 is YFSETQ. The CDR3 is CASGTGTSHEKLFF. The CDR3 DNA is TGCGCCAGCGGGACCGGGACCTCCCATGAAAAACTGTTTTTT. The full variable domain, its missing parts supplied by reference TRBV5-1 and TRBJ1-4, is KAGVTQTPRYLIKTRGQQVTLSCSPISGHRSVSWYQQTPGQGLQFLFEYFSETQRNKGNFPGRFSGRQFSNSRSEMNVSTLELGDSALYLCASGTGTSHEKLFFGSGTQLSVL.

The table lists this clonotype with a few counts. The CDR3 region is CASSYSSPTYNEQFF. Written as DNA, the CDR3 is TGTGCCAGCAGTTACTCTAGCCCGACCTACAATGAGCAGTTCTTC. The chain links TRBV6-2 or TRBV6-3 to TRBJ2-1; no definite D call. The CDR3 has 15 amino acids. Germline V gene data show CDR1 as MNHEY and CDR2 as SVGEGT. Trimming removed 0 bases at V and 2 bases at J, with 8 bases between.

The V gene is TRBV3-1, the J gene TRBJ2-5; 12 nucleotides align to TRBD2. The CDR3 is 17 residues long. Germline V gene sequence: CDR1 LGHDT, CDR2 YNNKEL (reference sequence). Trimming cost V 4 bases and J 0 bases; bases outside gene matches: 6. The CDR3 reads CASSLRLAGANQETQYF. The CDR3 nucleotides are TGTGCCAGCAGCCTGCGACTAGCGGGAGCCAACCAAGAGACCCAGTACTTC.

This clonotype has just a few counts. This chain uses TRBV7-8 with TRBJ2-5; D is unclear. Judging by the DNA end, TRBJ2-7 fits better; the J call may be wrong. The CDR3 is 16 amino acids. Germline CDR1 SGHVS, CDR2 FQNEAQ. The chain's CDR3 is CASSSPSLHNSYEQYF. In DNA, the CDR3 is TGTGCCAGCAGCTCCCCGTCTCTCCATAATTCCTACGAGCAGTACTTC.

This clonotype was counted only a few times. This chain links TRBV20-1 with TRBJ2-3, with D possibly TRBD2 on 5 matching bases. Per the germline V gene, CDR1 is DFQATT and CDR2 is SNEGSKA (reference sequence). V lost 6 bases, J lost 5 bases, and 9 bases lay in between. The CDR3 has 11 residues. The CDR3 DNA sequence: TGCAGTGCCCCGGACTTAGATACGCAGTATTTT. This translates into CSAPDLDTQYF.

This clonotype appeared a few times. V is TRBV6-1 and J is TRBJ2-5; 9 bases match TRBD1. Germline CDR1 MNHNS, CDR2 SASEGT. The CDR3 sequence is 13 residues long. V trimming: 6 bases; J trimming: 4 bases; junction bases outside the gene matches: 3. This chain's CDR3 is CASRIQGAETQYF. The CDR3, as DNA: TGTGCCAGCAGAATACAGGGGGCAGAGACCCAGTACTTC.

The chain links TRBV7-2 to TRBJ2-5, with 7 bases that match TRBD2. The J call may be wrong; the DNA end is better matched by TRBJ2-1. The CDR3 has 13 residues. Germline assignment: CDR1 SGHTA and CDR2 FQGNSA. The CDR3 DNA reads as TGTGCCTCCAGGGCTAGCGGTGCGGGTGAGCAGTTCTTC. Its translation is CASRASGAGEQFF.